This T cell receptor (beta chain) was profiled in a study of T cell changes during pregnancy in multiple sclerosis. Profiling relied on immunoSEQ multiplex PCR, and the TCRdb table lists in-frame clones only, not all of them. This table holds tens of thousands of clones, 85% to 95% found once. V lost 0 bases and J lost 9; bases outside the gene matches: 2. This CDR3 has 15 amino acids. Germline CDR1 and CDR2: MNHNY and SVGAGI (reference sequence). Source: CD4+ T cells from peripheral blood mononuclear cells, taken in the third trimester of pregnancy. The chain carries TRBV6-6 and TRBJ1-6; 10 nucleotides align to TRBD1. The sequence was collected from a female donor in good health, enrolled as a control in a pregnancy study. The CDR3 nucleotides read TGTGCCAGCAGTTACTCGGACAGGGGGGGTTCACCCCTCCACTTT. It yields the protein CASSYSDRGGSPLHF.